The 20 T cell receptor beta chains below come from one sample, sequenced in a study of shared clonotypes between healthy human individuals (dated by TCRdb to about 2020). The library was built by means of the immunoSEQ multiplex PCR assay. The source is immuneACCESS, and TCRdb retained only in-frame sequences with V and J called. Part of the clones is not carried over; for the studies checked, unresolved V genes explain less than half of this, and the remainder is unexplained. Across this sample there are 850,000 to 1,200,000 clones, with about 70% seen only once. About 1.5% of the sample is held by the ten biggest clonotypes. Sequenced input: memory CD4+ T cells sorted from blood. What the cell subset or site label conveys for this sample: CD45RA-negative fraction. Every receptor here comes from a man aged 18 to 29 in good health.

This clone was counted only a few times. The chain joins TRBV5-1 to TRBJ2-3; D gene uncertain. V was clipped by 6 bases and J by 2 bases, with 13 bases between them. The CDR3 spans 14 residues. Germline loops: CDR1 SGHRS, CDR2 YFSETQ. CDR3 sequence (DNA): TGCGCCAGCACCGGGTCTAGACCCACAGATACGCAGTATTTT. Protein: CASTGSRPTDTQYF.

V is TRBV5-1 and J is TRBJ2-5; D gene uncertain. The germline V gene encodes CDR1 SGHRS and CDR2 YFSETQ. This CDR3 region has 14 residues. V was clipped by 2 bases and J by 5 bases, with 13 bases between them. CDR3 residues: CASSFKLGVETQYF. The DNA for the CDR3 is TGCGCCAGCAGCTTCAAGTTGGGCGTGGAGACCCAGTACTTC.

The chain links TRBV19 to TRBJ1-2, with D possibly matching TRBD1 (6 bases). There are 13 residues in the CDR3. V lost 3 bases to trimming and J lost 5 bases, with 10 bases between them. Germline values: CDR1 LNHDA, CDR2 SQIVND (reference sequence). CDR3 sequence: CASSMDSPYGYTF. DNA of the CDR3: TGTGCCAGTAGTATGGACAGCCCTTATGGCTACACCTTC.

The V and J genes are TRBV20-1 and TRBJ2-7; 7 nucleotides line up with TRBD1. The CDR3 runs to 11 residues. V dropped 5 bases and J dropped 5; count of bases not matched to a gene: 3. Germline CDR1 DFQATT, CDR2 SNEGSKA (reference sequence). The CDR3 DNA is TGCAGTGCTTCCACAGGGGACGAGCAGTACTTC. As protein: CSASTGDEQYF.

The V gene is TRBV27, the J gene TRBJ2-7, with D maybe TRBD1 (6 bases). Germline values: CDR1 MNHEY, CDR2 SMNVEV (reference sequence). The CDR3 spans 15 residues. V lost 0 bases and J 4 bases, leaving 13 bases between the germline ends. The DNA for the CDR3 is TGTGCCAGCAGTTTATCGACAGGCCCTGGGTACGAGCAGTACTTC. Translating it yields CASSLSTGPGYEQYF.

The rearrangement links TRBV9 to TRBJ1-1; D may be TRBD1 (6 bases). Trimming left V 4 bases short and J 4 bases short, with 14 bases between. This CDR3 spans 14 amino acids. Germline lookup yields CDR1 SGDLS and CDR2 YYNGEE. The CDR3 DNA sequence: TGTGCCAGCAGCTCCAACTTCAGGGGCACTGAAGCTTTCTTT. Encoded protein: CASSSNFRGTEAFF.

The chain recombines TRBV6-1 with TRBJ1-1; D not resolved. CDR1 is MNHNS and CDR2 is SASEGT in the germline V gene. The CDR3 covers 13 residues. Trimming took off 7 bases at V and 1 base at J, with 10 bases between the two ends. The CDR3 loop reads CASTTAGNTEAFF. The CDR3 DNA sequence: TGTGCCAGCACGACCGCCGGGAACACTGAAGCTTTCTTT.

The CDR3 DNA reads TGTGCCTGGAGTGGATCCGGGACGCGGGATCAGCCCCAGCATTTT. Its translation: CAWSGSGTRDQPQHF. The chain uses TRBV30 and TRBJ1-5, with D possibly being TRBD1 (5 bases). CDR3 length: 15 residues. Per germline, CDR1 GTSNPN and CDR2 SVGIG (reference sequence). Trimming took 1 base from V and 5 from J, leaving 15 bases between them. The full variable domain, rest sourced from reference TRBV30 and TRBJ1-5, is SQTIHQWPATLVQPVGSPLSLECTVEGTSNPNLYWYRQAAGRGLQLLFYSVGIGQISSEVPQNLSASRPQDRQFILSSKKLLLSDSGFYLCAWSGSGTRDQPQHFGDGTRLSIL.

This clone has a count of ten or more. This chain uses TRBV5-1 with TRBJ1-1; TRBD1 might be the D (5 bases). This CDR3 is 15 amino acids long. Germline V gene lookup returns CDR1 SGHRS and CDR2 YFSETQ. With 0 bases removed from V and 1 base from J, the gap between germline ends came to 10 bases. CDR3 nucleotide sequence: TGCGCCAGCAGCTTGGAGGCAGGGAGGAACACTGAAGCTTTCTTT. It specifies CASSLEAGRNTEAFF. The entire variable domain, with the rest obtained from reference TRBV5-1 and TRBJ1-1, is as follows: KAGVTQTPRYLIKTRGQQVTLSCSPISGHRSVSWYQQTPGQGLQFLFEYFSETQRNKGNFPGRFSGRQFSNSRSEMNVSTLELGDSALYLCASSLEAGRNTEAFFGQGTRLTVV.

The chain uses TRBV2 and TRBJ2-7; D not resolved. The V end was cut by 7 bases, the J end by 3 bases, with 10 bases between. This CDR3 is built from 12 residues. Germline CDR1 reads SNHLY; CDR2 reads FYNNEI. This CDR3 reads CASKSGGYEQYF. In DNA, the CDR3 is TGTGCCAGCAAATCCGGTGGCTACGAGCAGTACTTC.

This chain connects TRBV6-5 to TRBJ1-2; D might be TRBD1 (6 bases). CDR3 length: 14 residues. The germline V and J ends were trimmed by 6 bases and 3 bases, with 14 bases remaining between them. CDR1 and CDR2 (germline): MNHEY, SVGAGI. The DNA of the CDR3 is TGTGCCAGCAGCCCCTACAGGGAAGACTATGGCTACACCTTC. Amino acid sequence: CASSPYREDYGYTF.

Note on this clone: Additional DNA sequences in this sample encode the identical CDR3. For the CDR3, the DNA is TGTGCCAGCAGTTCAACAGGGTACGAGCAGTACTTC. As protein: CASSSTGYEQYF. The gene calls are TRBV27 and TRBJ2-7, with D possibly being TRBD1 (6 bases). Trimming took 4 bases from V and 4 from J, leaving 8 bases between them. The CDR3 totals 12 residues. The germline CDR1 and CDR2 sequences are MNHEY and SMNVEV (reference sequence).

The chain carries TRBV28 and TRBJ2-2; 7 bases agree with TRBD1. J was trimmed by 4 bases and V by 7 bases; bases with no gene match: 9. Per the germline V gene, CDR1 is MDHEN and CDR2 is SYDVKM. This CDR3 contains 15 residues. As DNA, the CDR3 is TGTGCCAGCAACCTCCGGGACAGCCTCACCGGGGAGCTGTTTTTT. Translation: CASNLRDSLTGELFF.

The CDR3 region is CASSERRIGSNQPQHF. CDR3 DNA: TGTGCCAGCAGTGAACGTCGGATTGGGAGCAATCAGCCCCAGCATTTT. The chain recombines TRBV6-1 with TRBJ1-5; D gene uncertain. Trimming cost V 2 bases and J 1 base, with 12 bases left between them. The germline V gene encodes CDR1 MNHNS and CDR2 SASEGT. The CDR3 extends over 16 amino acids.

In DNA, the CDR3 is TGTGCCAGCAGTGCCCCCGGGACAGGGGGCGTTGGCTACACCTTC. Residues: CASSAPGTGGVGYTF. The chain carries TRBV6-5 and TRBJ1-2; 12 bases map to TRBD1. This CDR3 is built from 15 residues. Germline V gene data show CDR1 as MNHEY and CDR2 as SVGAGI. With V trimmed by 5 bases and J by 7 bases, 8 bases remained unmatched.

The CDR3 region is CASSGFTNYGYTF. The CDR3 DNA reads TGTGCCAGTAGCGGTTTTACGAACTATGGCTACACCTTC. The rearrangement uses TRBV7-8 and TRBJ1-2; D not resolved. The CDR3 runs 13 residues. Germline CDR1 and CDR2: SGHVS and FQNEAQ. V lost 9 bases and J 2 bases, leaving 13 bases between the germline ends. Full variable domain (outside the CDR3, taken from reference TRBV7-8 and TRBJ1-2): GAGVSQSPRYKVAKRGQDVALRCDPISGHVSLFWYQQALGQGPEFLTYFQNEAQLDKSGLPSDRFFAERPEGSVSTLKIQRTQQEDSAVYLCASSGFTNYGYTFGSGTRLTVV.

This clone was counted between two and nine times. The rearrangement uses TRBV28 and TRBJ2-5; D gene ambiguous. Germline CDR1 MDHEN, CDR2 SYDVKM. This CDR3 contains 14 residues. V lost 6 bases and J lost 0, with 11 bases in between. This CDR3 is CASSPPSYQETQYF. In nucleotides, the CDR3 is TGTGCCAGCAGCCCCCCTTCGTACCAAGAGACCCAGTACTTC. Based on the CDR3 plus reference TRBV28 and TRBJ2-5, the full variable domain is DVKVTQSSRYLVKRTGEKVFLECVQDMDHENMFWYRQDPGLGLRLIYFSYDVKMKEKGDIPEGYSVSREKKERFSLILESASTNQTSMYLCASSPPSYQETQYFGPGTRLLVL.

The rearrangement links TRBV5-1 to TRBJ2-7; 10 nucleotides line up with TRBD1. The CDR3 is 14 amino acids. Germline loops: CDR1 SGHRS, CDR2 YFSETQ. Unmatched junction bases numbered 5, after V lost 4 bases and J lost 4 bases. The chain's CDR3 is CASSPTGGLYEQYF. The CDR3 DNA follows: TGCGCCAGCAGCCCGACAGGGGGCTTATACGAGCAGTACTTC. Using reference TRBV5-1 and TRBJ2-7 for the parts outside the CDR3, the full variable domain is KAGVTQTPRYLIKTRGQQVTLSCSPISGHRSVSWYQQTPGQGLQFLFEYFSETQRNKGNFPGRFSGRQFSNSRSEMNVSTLELGDSALYLCASSPTGGLYEQYFGPGTRLTVT.

The V and J genes are TRBV11-2 and TRBJ2-5; a weak D match, TRBD2 (5 bases). Trimming pared 0 bases from V and 1 base from J, leaving 12 bases between. The germline gives CDR1 SGHAT, CDR2 FQNNGV. CDR3 length equals 16 residues. In DNA form, the CDR3 reads TGTGCCAGCAGCTTAGATCTTGTAGCGATCCAAGAGACCCAGTACTTC. Amino acids: CASSLDLVAIQETQYF.

This clone showed up just a few times. The genes are TRBV4-1 and TRBJ2-6, with TRBD2 identical over 7 bases. Germline values: CDR1 MGHRA, CDR2 YSYEKL. The length of the CDR3 is 18 residues. The J segment lost 4 bases and the V segment lost 0 bases, leaving 9 bases of the junction unmatched. For the CDR3, the DNA is TGCGCCAGCAGCCAAGATCTGGGGGGGACTTACGGGGCCAACGTCCTGACTTTC. This codes for CASSQDLGGTYGANVLTF.